What follows describes a single TCR beta chain. Compared with germline, one end of the junction differs, possibly owing to a read error. It was unsorted whole blood that yielded blood RNA, and germline DNA was also extracted. These data belong to a study of tumor-infiltrating lymphocytes in primary liver carcinoma. The authors made TCR beta cDNA from 450 to 600 ng total RNA with a constant-region primer. Amplification in three nested multiplex PCR rounds with slightly modified ARM-PCR gave rise to TCR beta libraries. TCRdb fed the multiplex PCR reads into MiXCR, producing one record per CDR3 protein. The profile shows 200,000 or so distinct CDR3 sequences, less than 65% of them singletons. This sequence was found in a woman between 55 and 75 years old with primary liver carcinoma and hepatitis B virus infection. What was sequenced was peripheral blood.

CDR3 in DNA: TGTAGCGTTGACAATATCAACACTGAAGCTTTCTTT. Protein sequence: CSVDNINTEAFF. The chain recombines TRBV29-1 with TRBJ1-1; unclear D gene. From germline, CDR1 is SQVTM and CDR2 ANQGSEA. CDR3 length: 12 residues.